Each of the 21 T cell receptor beta chains below was sequenced from the same sample in a study of control samples from healthy donors and cancer patients. Sequencing used immunoSEQ multiplex PCR; TCRdb keeps in-frame clones, though not all of them. The sample records fewer than 200,000 clones, 80% to 95% being singletons. The sample was blood. Every receptor here comes from a woman aged 55 to 70 in good health.

The chain combines TRBV6-4 with TRBJ2-3; 8 bases map to TRBD1. V shed 2 bases, J shed 1 base, and the junction held 5 bases outside the gene matches. The CDR3 length is 16 residues. Germline V gene lookup returns CDR1 MRHNA and CDR2 SNTAGT. The CDR3, as DNA: TGTGCCAGCAGTGACCAGGGGGCCGCCGGCACAGATACGCAGTATTTT. Residues: CASSDQGAAGTDTQYF.

The rearrangement uses TRBV6-2 or TRBV6-3 and TRBJ2-2; TRBD1 might be the D (5 bases). V was shortened by 1 base and J by 0 bases, with 9 bases between the two germline ends. Germline V CDR1 and CDR2: MNHEY, SVGEGT. The CDR3 spans 16 residues. The CDR3 nucleotides are TGTGCCAGCAGTTACTATCCGACAGCGAACACCGGGGAGCTGTTTTTT. Translating gives CASSYYPTANTGELFF.

This chain uses TRBV9 with TRBJ1-2, with TRBD1 matching over 9 bases. V lost 3 bases and J lost 2; bases outside the gene matches: 11. CDR3 length: 17 amino acids. CDR1 SGDLS and CDR2 YYNGEE come from the germline V gene. The CDR3 spells CASSAREQGAINYGYTF. The CDR3 DNA is TGTGCCAGCAGCGCGCGAGAACAGGGGGCGATCAACTATGGCTACACCTTC.

The chain links TRBV6-2 or TRBV6-3 to TRBJ1-5; D not resolved. CDR1 and CDR2 from the germline V gene are MNHEY and SVGEGT. The CDR3 length is 15 residues. The V end was cut by 1 base, the J end by 2 bases, with 9 bases between. CDR3 DNA: TGTGCCAGCAGTTACTTACTTACTGGCAATCAGCCCCAGCATTTT. Translation: CASSYLLTGNQPQHF.

The chain carries TRBV11-2 and TRBJ2-1; D unclear. Looked up from germline, CDR1 is SGHAT and CDR2 is FQNNGV. Trimming removed 5 bases from V and 6 bases from J, with 17 bases in between. The CDR3 loop spans 15 amino acids. This CDR3 reads CASSHRQGPSNEQFF. DNA for the CDR3: TGTGCCAGCAGCCATCGACAAGGGCCCTCCAATGAGCAGTTCTTC.

V gene TRBV23-1 combines with J gene TRBJ2-7; D remains ambiguous. TRBV23-1 is placed among ORFs of uncertain function. This CDR3 is 12 amino acids long. The ends were cut back, 8 bases at V and 4 bases at J, with 12 bases in the middle. The CDR3 spells CASPRFFYEQYF. DNA of the CDR3: TGCGCCAGCCCCCGATTCTTTTACGAGCAGTACTTC.

The chain links TRBV30 to TRBJ2-1; D remains unclear. The germline CDR1 and CDR2 sequences are GTSNPN and SVGIG (reference sequence). The CDR3 runs to 12 residues. Trimming cost V 8 bases and J 3 bases, with 11 bases left between them. CDR3 in DNA: TGTGCCGGTGGGGTAAACTACAATGAGCAGTTCTTC. This encodes CAGGVNYNEQFF.

This chain connects TRBV18 to TRBJ1-2, with D perhaps matching TRBD1 (5 bases). The CDR3 is 13 amino acids. V lost 2 bases and J lost 5, with 9 bases in between. CDR1 is KGHSH, CDR2 LQKENI, per germline. CDR3 sequence: CASSPEWGYGYTF. In DNA, the CDR3 is TGTGCCAGCTCACCAGAGTGGGGGTATGGCTACACCTTC.

The V call is TRBV6-2 or TRBV6-3, the J call TRBJ1-5; 7 positions agree with TRBD1. Trimming removed 5 bases from V and 3 bases from J; junction bases left unmatched: 1. The CDR3 contains 13 residues. Germline-derived CDR1 and CDR2 are MNHEY and SVGEGT. CDR3 sequence: CASSGQDNQPQHF. The CDR3 coding sequence is TGTGCCAGCAGTGGACAGGACAATCAGCCCCAGCATTTT.

The V and J genes are TRBV5-1 and TRBJ1-6; the D gene is possibly TRBD1 (5 bases). This CDR3 spans 16 amino acids. CDR1 and CDR2 from the germline V gene are SGHRS and YFSETQ. V lost 3 bases and J 2 bases, leaving 12 bases between the germline ends. CDR3 nucleotide sequence: TGCGCCAGCAGCTCGGGACTGAGCACCTATAATTCACCCCTCCACTTT. As protein: CASSSGLSTYNSPLHF.

The chain is built from TRBV6-2 or TRBV6-3 and TRBJ1-1; no clear D gene. Trimming pared 2 bases from V and 6 bases from J, leaving 10 bases between. CDR1 MNHEY and CDR2 SVGEGT come from the germline V gene. The CDR3 is 13 residues long. In DNA form, the CDR3 reads TGTGCCAGCAGTTACAAGCGGTGGGCTGAAGCTTTCTTT. Translating it yields CASSYKRWAEAFF.

The chain joins TRBV11-2 to TRBJ1-2; 8 bases are a match to TRBD1. The CDR3 has 16 residues. Germline loops: CDR1 SGHAT, CDR2 FQNNGV. Germline trimming cut 0 bases from V and 3 bases from J; bases unmatched to any gene: 6. CDR3 DNA: TGTGCCAGCAGCTTAGAATGGGCAGGGGGCGACTATGGCTACACCTTC. Translated, it gives CASSLEWAGGDYGYTF.

The chain recombines TRBV5-1 with TRBJ1-1; tentatively, D is TRBD1 (6 bases). The CDR3 is made up of 17 amino acids. CDR1 is SGHRS and CDR2 is YFSETQ in the germline V gene. The germline V and J ends were trimmed by 3 bases and 1 base, with 19 bases remaining between them. The CDR3 loop is CASSSSTGKRENTEAFF. CDR3 nucleotide sequence: TGCGCCAGCAGCTCAAGCACAGGGAAGCGGGAGAACACTGAAGCTTTCTTT. Based on the CDR3 plus reference TRBV5-1 and TRBJ1-1, the full variable domain is KAGVTQTPRYLIKTRGQQVTLSCSPISGHRSVSWYQQTPGQGLQFLFEYFSETQRNKGNFPGRFSGRQFSNSRSEMNVSTLELGDSALYLCASSSSTGKRENTEAFFGQGTRLTVV.

The chain joins TRBV6-6 to TRBJ1-6; unclear D gene. Trimming took 6 bases from V and 8 from J, leaving 17 bases between them. The CDR3 sequence is 15 residues long. The V gene's germline CDR1 is MNHNY and CDR2 SVGAGI (reference sequence). CDR3 in DNA: TGTGCCAGCAGCCTTTTGGGGTTGGGCGATTCACCCCTCCACTTT. Encoded protein: CASSLLGLGDSPLHF.

This sequence joins TRBV7-2 and TRBJ1-5; a possible D gene is TRBD1 (6 bases). This CDR3 is built from 15 residues. Germline V CDR1 and CDR2: SGHTA, FQGNSA. V was clipped by 2 bases and J by 4 bases, with 12 bases between them. The CDR3 DNA is TGTGCCAGCAGCTTAACGGGGGGCGAGAATCAGCCCCAGCATTTT. It translates to CASSLTGGENQPQHF.

This chain links TRBV2 with TRBJ2-2; TRBD2 matches at 8 bases. The CDR3 is made up of 14 amino acids. Germline V lookup: CDR1 SNHLY, CDR2 FYNNEI. V gave up 8 bases and J gave up 1 base; unmatched junction bases: 3. The CDR3 region has the DNA TGTGCCAGCCAACTAGCGGAGAACACCGGGGAGCTGTTTTTT. Its translation is CASQLAENTGELFF.

The gene calls are TRBV7-2 and TRBJ1-6; no clear D gene. The CDR3 loop spans 19 amino acids. Between the trimmed V and J ends, which lost 4 bases and 7 bases, there was a span of 26 bases. Germline V CDR1 and CDR2: SGHTA, FQGNSA. The CDR3 bases are TGTGCCAGCAGCTCCCTTATCGGGCAGGCCACTAAAAGGAATTCACCCCTCCACTTT. Translated, it gives CASSSLIGQATKRNSPLHF.

This chain uses TRBV19 with TRBJ2-1, with TRBD2 identical over 8 bases. There are 15 residues in the CDR3. Germline CDR1 and CDR2: LNHDA and SQIVND (reference sequence). The V and J ends lost 10 bases and 6 bases, in that order; junction bases with no gene match: 14. The CDR3 region has the DNA TGTGCCACCGCCCCCGGGACTAGATCCGCCAATGAGCAGTTCTTC. The encoded protein is CATAPGTRSANEQFF.

The J gene is TRBJ1-5, the V gene TRBV6-4, with a possible D match to TRBD1 (6 bases). The germline V and J ends were trimmed by 7 bases and 4 bases, with 14 bases remaining between them. Germline CDR1 is MRHNA and CDR2 is SNTAGT. This CDR3 contains 14 residues. The CDR3 sequence: CASIYPGANQPQHF. The CDR3 region has the DNA TGTGCCAGCATATATCCGGGGGCGAATCAGCCCCAGCATTTT.

The chain uses TRBV6-4 and TRBJ2-1; D remains ambiguous. The germline V and J ends were trimmed by 6 bases and 9 bases, with 15 bases remaining between them. The CDR3 contains 13 residues. Germline CDR1 is MRHNA and CDR2 is SNTAGT. CDR3 amino acids: CASSPPSSGEQFF. CDR3 nucleotide sequence: TGTGCCAGCAGCCCCCCCTCCTCGGGTGAGCAGTTCTTC.

The chain carries TRBV30 and TRBJ1-4; weak D call: TRBD1 (5 bases). Germline V gene data show CDR1 as GTSNPN and CDR2 as SVGIG (reference sequence). The CDR3 has 13 residues. V was pared by 1 base and J by 7 bases, with 10 bases between. The CDR3 here is CAWSGSGSEKLFF. In DNA, the CDR3 is TGTGCCTGGAGTGGATCAGGGAGTGAAAAACTGTTTTTT.